Listed here are 28 T cell receptor beta chains from one sample, sequenced in a study of T-cell reconstitution after alpha-beta-depleted transplantation in children (dated by TCRdb to between 2015 and 2016). Interpreted using the paper, the treatment or condition label stands for: allogeneic hematopoietic cell transplantation with graft depleted of TCRalphabeta T cells and CD19 B cells. The receptor library was made with PCR. Sequencing took place on an Illumina HiSeq 2500. Molecular barcoding was employed in the preparation of TCR libraries, with unique molecular identifiers being used to normalize TCRbeta repertoire quantification. TCRdb reran the public reads through fastp at Q25 and MiXCR, keeping productive beta chains. Rows with one shared CDR3 protein collapse into an entry with the most common genes and DNA. For this sample the table gives roughly 670,000 distinct CDR3 sequences, of which 13% were detected only once. The top ten clonotypes cover 0.65% to 0.9% of the sample.

The sample here was PBMCs, taken before TCRalphabeta/CD19-depleted stem cell transplant. Source of these receptors: a girl aged 2-9 years with congenital amegakaryocytic thrombocytopenia, due to receive a stem cell transplant.

In its sample, this clonotype was seen many times. The chain has TRBV24-1 and TRBJ2-3, with D uncertain. The germline V gene encodes CDR1 KGHDR and CDR2 SFDVKD. The CDR3 has 12 amino acids. The V end lost 2 bases, the J end lost 3 bases, and 2 bases lay between the germline ends. As DNA, the CDR3 is TGTGCCACCAGTGATTCTACAGATACGCAGTATTTT. It encodes CATSDSTDTQYF.

This clonotype was seen repeatedly, ten times or more. The chain links TRBV5-1 to TRBJ2-5, with D possibly matching TRBD1 (5 bases). Germline-derived CDR1 and CDR2 are SGHRS and YFSETQ. The CDR3 extends over 13 amino acids. The V end was cut by 5 bases, the J end by 4 bases, with 12 bases between. DNA for the CDR3: TGCGCCAGCAGACCTCAGGGCCGAGAGACCCAGTACTTC. Translated: CASRPQGRETQYF. Based on the CDR3 plus reference TRBV5-1 and TRBJ2-5, the full variable domain is KAGVTQTPRYLIKTRGQQVTLSCSPISGHRSVSWYQQTPGQGLQFLFEYFSETQRNKGNFPGRFSGRQFSNSRSEMNVSTLELGDSALYLCASRPQGRETQYFGPGTRLLVL.

In its sample, this clonotype was seen a few times. V gene TRBV5-1 combines with J gene TRBJ1-1, with D possibly matching TRBD1 (5 bases). The CDR3 has 18 amino acids. Trimming removed 0 bases from V and 4 bases from J, with 22 bases in between. Germline CDR1 SGHRS, CDR2 YFSETQ. Here the CDR3 reads CASSLDFLSGPGGTEAFF. In DNA form, the CDR3 reads TGCGCCAGCAGCTTGGATTTCTTGTCAGGGCCGGGCGGCACTGAAGCTTTCTTT. The full variable domain, in which reference TRBV5-1 and TRBJ1-1 provide the parts outside the CDR3, is KAGVTQTPRYLIKTRGQQVTLSCSPISGHRSVSWYQQTPGQGLQFLFEYFSETQRNKGNFPGRFSGRQFSNSRSEMNVSTLELGDSALYLCASSLDFLSGPGGTEAFFGQGTRLTVV.

This clonotype was observed a handful of times. The V call is TRBV12-3 or TRBV12-4, the J call TRBJ1-2; D is unresolved. The CDR3 loop spans 14 amino acids. The V end lost 1 base, the J end lost 2 bases, and 8 bases lay between the germline ends. CDR3 sequence (DNA): TGTGCCAGCAGTTTAGGGGTCCTAAACTATGGCTACACCTTC. This gives the protein CASSLGVLNYGYTF.

Many counts were recorded for this clonotype. The gene calls are TRBV6-5 and TRBJ1-2; D not resolved. CDR3 length: 18 residues. Per germline, CDR1 MNHEY and CDR2 SVGAGI. Trimming took 0 bases from V and 8 from J, leaving 25 bases between them. DNA for the CDR3: TGTGCCAGCAGTTACTCTCCCTTCAGGTTTCCCTATTCAAGGGGCTACACCTTC. This encodes CASSYSPFRFPYSRGYTF.

Ten or more counts support this clonotype. The rearrangement links TRBV10-3 to TRBJ1-2; 9 nucleotides align to TRBD1. Trimming cost V 6 bases and J 12 bases; bases outside gene matches: 5. Germline CDR1 reads ENHRY; CDR2 reads SYGVKD. This CDR3 spans 11 amino acids. This CDR3 reads CAIRGQGLDTF. In nucleotides, the CDR3 is TGTGCCATCAGGGGACAGGGTTTGGACACCTTC.

The chain employs TRBV7-8 and TRBJ2-1; 9 bases fit TRBD2. This CDR3 is built from 19 residues. Germline trimming cut 2 bases from V and 4 bases from J; bases unmatched to any gene: 15. Germline values: CDR1 SGHVS, CDR2 FQNEAQ. CDR3 amino acids: CASSLKLQGGRARYNEQFF. The CDR3 region has the DNA TGTGCCAGCAGCTTAAAATTACAGGGCGGGAGGGCCAGATACAATGAGCAGTTCTTC.

This clonotype was counted many times. This chain uses TRBV9 with TRBJ2-3; D not resolved. Germline assignment: CDR1 SGDLS and CDR2 YYNGEE. V lost 0 bases and J lost 2, with 4 bases in between. The CDR3 consists of 13 residues. Here the CDR3 reads CASSVESTDTQYF. CDR3 nucleotide sequence: TGTGCCAGCAGCGTAGAATCCACAGATACGCAGTATTTT.

This clonotype was counted a few times. V is TRBV28 and J is TRBJ2-5; 7 bases align to TRBD1. Germline V gives CDR1 MDHEN, CDR2 SYDVKM. This CDR3 spans 16 amino acids. Trimming cost V 4 bases and J 5 bases; bases outside gene matches: 13. The CDR3 protein is CASSYWTGWGTETQYF. DNA for the CDR3: TGTGCCAGCAGTTACTGGACAGGTTGGGGTACGGAGACCCAGTACTTC.

The J gene is TRBJ1-5, the V gene TRBV7-2, with D unclear. Germline CDR1 SGHTA, CDR2 FQGNSA. V was trimmed by 6 bases and J by 2 bases, leaving 14 bases between them. This CDR3 has 15 residues. The CDR3 loop reads CASRQGNWGNQPQHF. Written as DNA, the CDR3 is TGTGCCAGCAGACAAGGAAACTGGGGCAATCAGCCCCAGCATTTT.

This clonotype was seen many times. This chain links TRBV29-1 with TRBJ2-7; D is uncertain. Trimming removed 4 bases from V and 2 bases from J, with 6 bases in between. Per the germline V gene, CDR1 is SQVTM and CDR2 is ANQGSEA. CDR3 length: 11 amino acids. The CDR3 sequence: CSVGKTYEQYF. The CDR3 DNA sequence: TGCAGCGTTGGAAAAACCTACGAGCAGTACTTC.

V usage is TRBV11-1 and J usage is TRBJ2-2; the D call may be TRBD1 or TRBD2 (5 bases each). Germline V gives CDR1 SGHAT, CDR2 FQDESV (reference sequence). There are 18 residues in the CDR3. V dropped 8 bases and J dropped 1 base, with 23 bases sitting between them. CDR3 sequence: CASYVQGWSGGNTGELFF. The CDR3 region has the DNA TGTGCCAGCTACGTCCAGGGATGGAGCGGAGGGAACACCGGGGAGCTGTTTTTT.

The chain has TRBV30 and TRBJ2-3; D may be TRBD1 or TRBD2 (5 bases each). Trimming took 0 bases from V and 1 from J, leaving 11 bases between them. The germline V gene has CDR1 GTSNPN and CDR2 SVGIG (reference sequence). CDR3 length: 15 amino acids. The CDR3 DNA follows: TGTGCCTGGAGTGTGGGACCTAGACGCACAGATACGCAGTATTTT. Amino acids: CAWSVGPRRTDTQYF.

Notes on this clonotype: A much larger clone sits a single nucleotide away, making a read error possible. The gene calls are TRBV10-3 and TRBJ2-2, with TRBD2 matching 12 bases. Germline-derived CDR1 and CDR2 are ENHRY and SYGVKD. The V gene end was trimmed by 9 bases and the J gene end by 10 bases; junction bases not matched to a gene: 6. This CDR3 is 13 amino acids long. The CDR3: CAISSGRAAELFF. CDR3 nucleotides: TGTGCCATTTCTAGCGGGAGGGCCGCGGAGCTGTTTTTT.

This chain joins TRBV7-9 and TRBJ1-4; 8 bases are shared with TRBD1. CDR1 is SEHNR, CDR2 FQNEAQ, per germline (reference sequence). Trimming at V came to 5 bases and at J to 5 bases, leaving 7 bases not matched to a gene. The CDR3 is 15 amino acids. This chain's CDR3 is CASSAGQGANEKLFF. The CDR3 region has the DNA TGTGCCAGCAGCGCTGGACAGGGTGCCAATGAAAAACTGTTTTTT.

The rearrangement joins TRBV20-1 to TRBJ2-1; TRBD2 matches 14 bases. With 5 bases clipped from V and 9 bases from J, the junction kept 12 bases outside the gene matches. The length of the CDR3 is 16 residues. Germline-derived CDR1 and CDR2 are DFQATT and SNEGSKA (reference sequence). CDR3 DNA: TGCAGTGCTCCCGACTCGGGACTAGCGGGAGTTGGTGAGCAGTTCTTC. Protein product: CSAPDSGLAGVGEQFF.

This clonotype was picked up a small number of times. The chain combines TRBV27 with TRBJ2-7; maybe TRBD2 (6 bases). The germline CDR1 and CDR2 sequences are MNHEY and SMNVEV (reference sequence). V lost 3 bases to trimming and J lost 3 bases, with 21 bases between them. CDR3 size: 17 residues. The CDR3 spells CASSFLSGPPGSYEQYF. The DNA for the CDR3 is TGTGCCAGCAGTTTTCTTTCGGGCCCACCCGGGAGCTACGAGCAGTACTTC.

This clonotype was counted between two and nine times. This chain links TRBV10-3 with TRBJ2-7; D gene ambiguous. The CDR3 covers 15 residues. The germline gives CDR1 ENHRY, CDR2 SYGVKD. V was trimmed by 0 bases and J by 4 bases, leaving 13 bases between them. The CDR3 DNA reads as TGTGCCATCAGTGAGTCGATCCGGCCTCCGTACGAGCAGTACTTC. This encodes CAISESIRPPYEQYF.

This clonotype was recorded many times. The rearrangement uses TRBV4-1 and TRBJ2-2; a weak D match, TRBD2 (6 bases). The CDR3 has 17 amino acids. Germline CDR1 MGHRA, CDR2 YSYEKL. Trimming shortened V by 1 base and J by 1 base, and 13 bases separated the two germline ends. CDR3 DNA sequence: TGCGCCAGCAGCCAAGTCGGACTACTCTTGAACACCGGGGAGCTGTTTTTT. Translation gives CASSQVGLLLNTGELFF.

The sample holds one count of this clonotype. The rearrangement links TRBV29-1 to TRBJ1-2; the D gene is possibly TRBD1 (6 bases). CDR1 and CDR2 (germline): SQVTM, ANQGSEA. V was trimmed by 3 bases and J by 8 bases, leaving 16 bases between them. The CDR3 totals 13 residues. The CDR3 DNA reads TGCAGCGTTGAGGGTGTGGGCAGGGGCGGCTACACCTTC. Translated: CSVEGVGRGGYTF. Drawing the rest from reference TRBV29-1 and TRBJ1-2, the complete variable domain is SAVISQKPSRDICQRGTSLTIQCQVDSQVTMMFWYRQQPGQSLTLIATANQGSEATYESGFVIDKFPISRPNLTFSTLTVSNMSPEDSSIYLCSVEGVGRGGYTFGSGTRLTVV.

This clonotype was recorded many times. The V call is TRBV12-3 or TRBV12-4, the J call TRBJ2-7, with no clear D. The CDR3 totals 15 residues. The V gene lost 3 bases and the J gene lost 1 base, with 13 bases spanning the gap. This CDR3 is CASSLTLPSSYEQYF. The CDR3 nucleotides read TGTGCCAGCAGTTTGACGCTTCCGAGTTCCTACGAGCAGTACTTC.

This clonotype was observed many times. This chain links TRBV15 with TRBJ1-1, with a tentative D call TRBD1 (6 bases). V was clipped by 3 bases and J by 11 bases, with 16 bases between them. The CDR3 totals 13 residues. Germline V gene data show CDR1 as LNHNV and CDR2 as YYDKDF (reference sequence). As DNA, the CDR3 is TGTGCCACCAGCAGGGACAGTTTAGGTGGTGCTTTCTTT. This translates into CATSRDSLGGAFF. Based on the CDR3 plus reference TRBV15 and TRBJ1-1, the full variable domain is DAMVIQNPRYQVTQFGKPVTLSCSQTLNHNVMYWYQQKSSQAPKLLFHYYDKDFNNEADTPDNFQSRRPNTSFCFLDIRSPGLGDTAMYLCATSRDSLGGAFFGQGTRLTVV.

Ten or more counts support this clonotype. The chain combines TRBV28 with TRBJ1-2, with TRBD1 as a possible D gene (5 bases). Germline assignment: CDR1 MDHEN and CDR2 SYDVKM. Trimming left V 4 bases short and J 4 bases short, with 13 bases between. The CDR3 has 14 amino acids. This CDR3 reads CASSYIQGVYGYTF. DNA for the CDR3: TGTGCCAGCAGTTACATTCAGGGCGTCTATGGCTACACCTTC.

The chain recombines TRBV30 with TRBJ2-7; no definite D call. The CDR3 is 13 amino acids. V gave up 4 bases and J gave up 7 bases, with 17 bases separating them. Germline V gives CDR1 GTSNPN, CDR2 SVGIG (reference sequence). CDR3 nucleotide sequence: TGTGCCTGGACCTTGCTTAGAGACGGTGAGCAGTACTTC. This gives the protein CAWTLLRDGEQYF.

About this clonotype itself: A much larger clone differs by one base, so this may be a read error. Given the absence of the conserved phenylalanine or tryptophan at the CDR3 end, a read error is likely. This chain uses TRBV5-1 with TRBJ2-7; tentative D call: TRBD1 (5 bases). The CDR3 spans 14 residues. Germline-derived CDR1 and CDR2 are SGHRS and YFSETQ. Trimming took 0 bases from V and 4 from J, leaving 11 bases between them. The CDR3 nucleotides are TGCGCCAGCAGCTTGGACAGGTCAACGTACGAGCAGTACATC. It is translated as CASSLDRSTYEQYI.

This clonotype was detected many times. The CDR3 loop reads CASSLRRGHNEQFF. DNA for the CDR3: TGCGCCAGCAGCTTGCGGAGAGGACACAATGAGCAGTTCTTC. The J gene is TRBJ2-1, the V gene TRBV5-1, with D unresolved. V was shortened by 1 base and J by 5 bases, with 10 bases between the two germline ends. The CDR3 has 14 residues. Germline V gene data show CDR1 as SGHRS and CDR2 as YFSETQ.

This clonotype was recorded a few times. V is TRBV12-3 or TRBV12-4 and J is TRBJ1-1; possible D gene TRBD1, 6 bases. There are 14 residues in the CDR3. The V end was cut by 5 bases, the J end by 6 bases, with 16 bases between. The CDR3 bases are TGTGCCAGCAGTAGGCCCGGGGGGGGCCCTGAAGCTTTCTTT. Encoded protein: CASSRPGGGPEAFF.

Many counts were recorded for this clonotype. The rearrangement joins TRBV20-1 to TRBJ2-5; a weak D match, TRBD2 (6 bases). The germline CDR1 and CDR2 sequences are DFQATT and SNEGSKA (reference sequence). V lost 5 bases to trimming and J lost 7 bases, with 17 bases between them. CDR3 size: 13 residues. The chain's CDR3 is CSAQKTSYGTQYF. DNA for the CDR3: TGCAGTGCTCAGAAGACTAGTTATGGGACCCAGTACTTC.